These 13 T cell receptor beta chains share one sample of origin, sequenced in a study of blood T cell repertoires in COVID-19. The repertoire was sequenced with immunoSEQ multiplex PCR; TCRdb's copy has only in-frame clones and lacks some. The table lists under 200,000 clones, roughly 77% of them singletons. Source material: peripheral blood. All receptors come from a man between 65 and 85 years old with active or convalescent COVID-19.

CDR3 nucleotides: TGTGCCAGCAGGTCCGGAGCCTACAATGAGCAGTTCTTC. This codes for CASRSGAYNEQFF. The V gene is TRBV28, the J gene TRBJ2-1; D unclear. V dropped 6 bases and J dropped 2 bases, with 8 bases sitting between them. This CDR3 spans 13 amino acids. Germline lookup yields CDR1 MDHEN and CDR2 SYDVKM.

V usage is TRBV2 and J usage is TRBJ1-2; D is uncertain. Germline CDR1 and CDR2: SNHLY and FYNNEI. This CDR3 is 14 amino acids long. Deletions cut 0 bases from V and 8 bases from J, with 13 bases between. The CDR3 DNA is TGTGCCAGCAGTGAAGCGGCGGCAGCGGGGGGCTACACCTTC. Amino acid sequence: CASSEAAAAGGYTF.

This clone was counted once. This sequence joins TRBV4-1 and TRBJ2-6; 8 bases align to TRBD2. Unmatched junction bases numbered 9, after V lost 0 bases and J lost 2 bases. This CDR3 is built from 19 residues. Germline assignment: CDR1 MGHRA and CDR2 YSYEKL. Here the CDR3 DNA reads TGCGCCAGCAGCCAAGATCGGTCTAGCGGGCGCCCTGGGGCCAACGTCCTGACTTTC. Translating gives CASSQDRSSGRPGANVLTF.

This sequence joins TRBV7-8 and TRBJ1-5, with 7 bases aligning to TRBD1. J gave up 5 bases and V 11 bases, and 3 bases lay outside the gene matches. The CDR3 is 11 residues long. Germline assignment: CDR1 SGHVS and CDR2 FQNEAQ. In DNA form, the CDR3 reads TGTGCCTCCAGGGGGGATCAGCCCCAGCATTTT. Amino acid sequence: CASRGDQPQHF.

The chain uses TRBV29-1 and TRBJ2-2, with 9 bases aligning to TRBD1. Germline CDR1 is SQVTM and CDR2 is ANQGSEA. V lost 3 bases to trimming and J lost 6 bases; unmatched junction nucleotides: 8. The CDR3 runs to 15 residues. The CDR3 DNA is TGCAGCGTTGATAAGGGGACAGGGAGGGCCGGGGAGCTGTTTTTT. It is translated as CSVDKGTGRAGELFF.

This clone was seen a few times. The chain combines TRBV27 with TRBJ2-7; TRBD1 is a possible D gene (5 bases). Germline V gene data show CDR1 as MNHEY and CDR2 as SMNVEV (reference sequence). V was clipped by 5 bases and J by 0 bases, with 8 bases between them. This CDR3 is 13 amino acids long. The CDR3 DNA is TGTGCCAGCAGTACAGGTACCTCCTACGAGCAGTACTTC. This encodes CASSTGTSYEQYF.

This chain links TRBV5-5 with TRBJ1-1, with unresolved D. The CDR3 is made up of 14 amino acids. In germline, CDR1 is SGHKS, CDR2 YYEKEE (reference sequence). V was shortened by 1 base and J by 3 bases, with 10 bases between the two germline ends. CDR3 sequence: CASSLMGGDTEAFF. The CDR3 coding sequence is TGTGCCAGCAGCTTGATGGGAGGCGACACTGAAGCTTTCTTT.

The genes are TRBV27 and TRBJ1-2, with 7 bases aligning to TRBD1. The CDR3 is made up of 13 amino acids. Trimming at V came to 4 bases and at J to 4 bases, leaving 3 bases not matched to a gene. Per the germline V gene, CDR1 is MNHEY and CDR2 is SMNVEV (reference sequence). The CDR3 DNA is TGTGCCAGCAGTTACCGGGACAGCTATGGCTACACCTTC. Protein sequence: CASSYRDSYGYTF.

This chain links TRBV3-1 (or the pseudogene TRBV3-2) with TRBJ2-1; 9 bases fit TRBD2. This CDR3 has 15 residues. Trimming removed 4 bases from V and 5 bases from J; junction bases left unmatched: 6. Germline-derived CDR1 and CDR2 are LGHDT and YNNKEL (reference sequence). CDR3 coding DNA: TGTGCCAGCAGCCCGTCGGCTAGCGGGGACAATGAGCAGTTCTTC. As protein: CASSPSASGDNEQFF.

The J gene is TRBJ2-3, the V gene TRBV29-1; possibly TRBD1 for D (7 bases). In germline, CDR1 is SQVTM, CDR2 ANQGSEA. Trimming removed 8 bases at V and 5 bases at J, with 23 bases between. The CDR3 length is 15 residues. The CDR3 region has the DNA TGCAGCACCAGGGGGTTGGGGGGTGTAGGAGATACGCAGTATTTT. Translation gives CSTRGLGGVGDTQYF.

The chain links TRBV5-1 to TRBJ2-5, with 10 bases that match TRBD1. This CDR3 contains 14 residues. V dropped 8 bases and J dropped 5; count of bases not matched to a gene: 9. Germline V gene lookup returns CDR1 SGHRS and CDR2 YFSETQ. In nucleotides, the CDR3 is TGCGCCAGTTTCCCCGGACAGGGGGAGGAGACCCAGTACTTC. It encodes CASFPGQGEETQYF. The variable domain in full, completed from reference TRBV5-1 and TRBJ2-5, reads KAGVTQTPRYLIKTRGQQVTLSCSPISGHRSVSWYQQTPGQGLQFLFEYFSETQRNKGNFPGRFSGRQFSNSRSEMNVSTLELGDSALYLCASFPGQGEETQYFGPGTRLLVL.

The chain carries TRBV7-7 and TRBJ2-5; maybe TRBD2 (5 bases). V was cut by 10 bases and J by 4 bases, with 7 bases left in between. Germline V gives CDR1 SSHAT, CDR2 FNYEAQ (reference sequence). The CDR3 is 10 residues long. As DNA, the CDR3 is TGTGCCATCGGGATAGAGACCCAGTACTTC. This sequence encodes CAIGIETQYF.

This chain connects TRBV13 to TRBJ1-1; 7 bases line up with TRBD1. V shed 1 base and J 1 base; nucleotides not matched to a gene: 0. Germline CDR1 is PRHDT and CDR2 is FYEKMQ (reference sequence). The CDR3 contains 14 residues. The CDR3 spells CASSLDRGNTEAFF. Here the CDR3 DNA reads TGTGCCAGCAGCTTAGACAGGGGGAACACTGAAGCTTTCTTT.